The 16 T cell receptor beta chains in this list originate from one sample, sequenced in a study of CD8 T cells in Susac syndrome. Random hexamers were used to reverse transcribe about 0.5 to 1 ug of RNA. TCRdb reanalysed the immunoSEQ multiplex PCR reads using MiXCR and keeps one entry per CDR3 protein. Among some 200,000 distinct CDR3 sequences listed, nearly 97% were seen once. The sequenced sample consisted of CD4+ T cells from PBMCs. The source of these receptors is a human donor with Susac syndrome.

The rearrangement links TRBV9 to TRBJ1-2; 7 bases match TRBD1. This CDR3 comprises 15 residues. Per germline, CDR1 SGDLS and CDR2 YYNGEE. After removal of 2 bases from V and 4 bases from J, the junction contained 8 bases not matched to a gene. DNA for the CDR3: TGTGCCAGCAGCGTCGACAGGGATGGGGGCTATGGCTACACCTTC. The encoded protein is CASSVDRDGGYGYTF.

The chain employs TRBV12-3 or TRBV12-4 and TRBJ1-6; 7 bases are a match to TRBD1. The CDR3 runs to 16 residues. V was clipped by 5 bases and J by 7 bases; unmatched bases: 11. This CDR3 reads CASSLGSTGSNSPLHF. As DNA, the CDR3 is TGTGCCAGCAGTCTAGGGTCGACAGGGAGCAATTCACCCCTCCACTTT.

This clonotype showed up just a few times. The chain links TRBV18 to TRBJ2-1; 11 bases line up with TRBD1. CDR1 and CDR2 from the germline V gene are KGHSH and LQKENI. Germline trimming cut 4 bases from V and 5 bases from J; bases unmatched to any gene: 7. The CDR3 has 16 residues. As DNA, the CDR3 is TGTGCCAGCTCACTTTTGGACAGGGGGCTAAACAATGAGCAGTTCTTC. It is translated as CASSLLDRGLNNEQFF.

The J gene is TRBJ1-3, the V gene TRBV25-1; TRBD1 is a possible D gene (6 bases). V lost 5 bases and J 4 bases, leaving 12 bases between the germline ends. Looked up from germline, CDR1 is MGHDK and CDR2 is SYGVNS. This CDR3 has 14 residues. The CDR3 here is CASSQTGKGNTIYF. In DNA form, the CDR3 reads TGTGCCAGCAGTCAAACAGGGAAAGGAAACACCATATATTTT.

V is TRBV11-2 and J is TRBJ2-2, with a weak D call TRBD1 (5 bases). The germline gives CDR1 SGHAT, CDR2 FQNNGV. The CDR3 has 14 amino acids. V lost 5 bases and J lost 2, with 9 bases in between. The CDR3 DNA is TGTGCCAGCAGCAGACAGCTAAACACCGGGGAGCTGTTTTTT. Translating gives CASSRQLNTGELFF.

The gene calls are TRBV12-3 or TRBV12-4 and TRBJ2-5; no reliable D call. V was trimmed by 3 bases and J by 9 bases, leaving 8 bases between them. This CDR3 has 11 residues. CDR3 DNA sequence: TGTGCCAGCAGTTTTTCGTATCCCCAGTACTTC. Translation: CASSFSYPQYF.

The chain employs TRBV9 and TRBJ2-7; 8 bases are shared with TRBD1. Germline V gives CDR1 SGDLS, CDR2 YYNGEE. The CDR3 is 15 amino acids. V lost 0 bases to trimming and J lost 4 bases; unmatched junction nucleotides: 6. The CDR3 loop reads CASSVAIGTGYEQYF. The CDR3 nucleotides read TGTGCCAGCAGCGTAGCTATCGGGACAGGTTACGAGCAGTACTTC.

The chain recombines TRBV30 with TRBJ1-6; D not certain. V was pared by 4 bases and J by 0 bases, with 25 bases between. CDR1 and CDR2 from the germline V gene are GTSNPN and SVGIG (reference sequence). The CDR3 totals 20 residues. The CDR3 bases are TGTGCCTGGATACAAGGGAATCCGACGTGGATAAGCTCCTATAATTCACCCCTCCACTTT. The encoded protein is CAWIQGNPTWISSYNSPLHF. The complete variable domain, with remaining parts taken from reference TRBV30 and TRBJ1-6, reads SQTIHQWPATLVQPVGSPLSLECTVEGTSNPNLYWYRQAAGRGLQLLFYSVGIGQISSEVPQNLSASRPQDRQFILSSKKLLLSDSGFYLCAWIQGNPTWISSYNSPLHFGNGTRLTVT.

The chain carries TRBV2 and TRBJ2-7; D gene ambiguous. The V end lost 4 bases, the J end lost 1 base, and 11 bases lay between the germline ends. The V gene's germline CDR1 is SNHLY and CDR2 FYNNEI. This CDR3 contains 14 residues. The CDR3 region has the DNA TGTGCCAGCAGTGTTAGTGCTTTTTCCTACGAGCAGTACTTC. Residues: CASSVSAFSYEQYF.

The V and J genes are TRBV6-1 and TRBJ1-5; possibly TRBD1 for D (5 bases). V was pared by 1 base and J by 1 base, with 11 bases between. CDR1 MNHNS and CDR2 SASEGT come from the germline V gene. CDR3 length: 16 residues. The CDR3 sequence: CASSEGGGGSNQPQHF. In DNA, the CDR3 is TGTGCCAGCAGTGAAGGGGGGGGAGGAAGCAATCAGCCCCAGCATTTT.

The table lists this clonotype with a few counts. This chain joins TRBV5-6 and TRBJ1-5; the D is unclear. Trimming removed 0 bases from V and 5 bases from J, with 6 bases in between. This CDR3 contains 13 residues. Germline-derived CDR1 and CDR2 are SGHDT and YYEEEE. The CDR3 loop is CASSLGGDQPQHF. CDR3 DNA sequence: TGTGCCAGCAGCTTGGGGGGTGATCAGCCCCAGCATTTT.

This chain connects TRBV12-3 or TRBV12-4 to TRBJ1-1, with D possibly matching TRBD1 (6 bases). The CDR3 has 15 amino acids. V gave up 0 bases and J gave up 12 bases, with 20 bases separating them. The CDR3 spells CASSLAAVGASRPFF. CDR3 DNA: TGTGCCAGCAGTTTAGCTGCAGTGGGGGCCTCGAGACCTTTCTTT.

The rearrangement joins TRBV6-2 or TRBV6-3 to TRBJ1-2; D unresolved. From germline, CDR1 is MNHEY and CDR2 SVGEGT. The CDR3 is 16 residues long. Trimming took off 5 bases at V and 8 bases at J, with 24 bases between the two ends. CDR3 residues: CASSLSQHLIYLGYTF. The CDR3 nucleotides read TGTGCCAGCAGTCTGAGCCAGCACCTCATCTATTTGGGCTACACCTTC.

The chain links TRBV7-2 to TRBJ2-5, with 7 positions matching TRBD2. Germline trimming cut 3 bases from V and 3 bases from J; bases unmatched to any gene: 10. Germline V gives CDR1 SGHTA, CDR2 FQGNSA. The CDR3 is 16 amino acids. Written as DNA, the CDR3 is TGTGCCAGCAGCTTGGACGCGTGGGGGGGGAAAGAGACCCAGTACTTC. Its protein is CASSLDAWGGKETQYF.

The chain has TRBV30 and TRBJ2-5, with D possibly being TRBD1 or TRBD2 (5 bases each). Germline CDR1 reads GTSNPN; CDR2 reads SVGIG (reference sequence). The V end was cut by 5 bases, the J end by 2 bases, with 12 bases between. The CDR3 sequence is 13 residues long. CDR3 sequence (DNA): TGTGCCTGGCCTAATGAGGGGCAAGAGACCCAGTACTTC. Translation gives CAWPNEGQETQYF.

The gene calls are TRBV30 and TRBJ1-6; 7 nucleotides align to TRBD1. Germline CDR1 and CDR2: GTSNPN and SVGIG (reference sequence). The CDR3 length is 14 residues. The V segment lost 3 bases and the J segment 10 bases; nucleotides outside the gene matches: 9. The CDR3 DNA is TGTGCCTGGAGAGTTGACAGGGTCAAATCACCCCTCCACTTT. Translating it yields CAWRVDRVKSPLHF.